These 30 T cell receptor beta chains originate from one sample sequenced in a study of T cells in localized non-small cell lung cancer. The data were produced by immunoSEQ multiplex PCR, yet TCRdb's version contains in-frame clones alone and is incomplete. The sample lists around 9,000 clones; about 90% were seen once. The input for sequencing was peripheral blood, taken before any cancer treatment. Source of these receptors: a woman aged 35-75 years with stage I squamous cell lung carcinoma.

V is TRBV19 and J is TRBJ2-1; 7 bases map to TRBD1. The V gene's germline CDR1 is LNHDA and CDR2 SQIVND (reference sequence). The ends lost 6 bases at V and 6 bases at J; junction bases unmatched: 17. This CDR3 spans 17 amino acids. This CDR3 reads CASSPSSNRGPFNEQFF. The CDR3 DNA follows: TGTGCCAGTAGCCCCTCCTCTAACAGGGGCCCGTTCAATGAGCAGTTCTTC.

This chain joins TRBV7-2 and TRBJ2-3, with 10 bases lining up with TRBD2. CDR1 is SGHTA, CDR2 FQGNSA, per germline. The ends lost 4 bases at V and 6 bases at J; junction bases unmatched: 10. The CDR3 runs 16 residues. This CDR3 is CASSSRLAGGLDTQYF. The CDR3 nucleotides are TGTGCCAGCAGCTCCCGGTTAGCGGGGGGTTTGGATACGCAGTATTTT.

The gene calls are TRBV7-9 and TRBJ1-2, with 10 bases fitting TRBD1. CDR1 is SEHNR, CDR2 FQNEAQ, per germline (reference sequence). The V gene end was trimmed by 1 base and the J gene end by 6 bases; junction bases not matched to a gene: 8. The CDR3 has 16 residues. Here the CDR3 DNA reads TGTGCCAGCAGCTTAGATACGGGACAGGGGAGAAATGGCTACACCTTC. Amino acids: CASSLDTGQGRNGYTF.

The rearrangement uses TRBV5-1 and TRBJ1-1, with D uncertain. Germline V gene lookup returns CDR1 SGHRS and CDR2 YFSETQ. There are 15 residues in the CDR3. Trimming cost V 4 bases and J 4 bases, with 17 bases left between them. The CDR3 sequence: CASSKLGPPGTEAFF. The CDR3 DNA is TGCGCCAGCAGCAAACTCGGACCTCCGGGCACTGAAGCTTTCTTT.

The rearrangement uses TRBV30 and TRBJ2-2, with 8 bases identical to TRBD2. The trim removed 4 bases at V and 6 bases at J, leaving 13 bases unmatched. Germline loops: CDR1 GTSNPN, CDR2 SVGIG (reference sequence). The CDR3 is made up of 16 amino acids. CDR3 bases: TGTGCCTGGAATGCAAATAGCGGGGTAATTGCCGGGGAGCTGTTTTTT. This gives the protein CAWNANSGVIAGELFF.

This clone was observed once. This sequence joins TRBV7-9 and TRBJ2-3, with D unclear. The germline V gene has CDR1 SEHNR and CDR2 FQNEAQ (reference sequence). Trimming pared 5 bases from V and 2 bases from J, leaving 8 bases between. This CDR3 comprises 13 residues. CDR3 amino acids: CASSNTPTDTQYF. For the CDR3, the DNA is TGTGCCAGCAGCAACACACCCACAGATACGCAGTATTTT. The entire variable domain, with the rest obtained from reference TRBV7-9 and TRBJ2-3, is as follows: DTGVSQNPRHKITKRGQNVTFRCDPISEHNRLYWYRQTLGQGPEFLTYFQNEAQLEKSRLLSDRFSAERPKGSFSTLEIQRTEQGDSAMYLCASSNTPTDTQYFGPGTRLTVL.

This chain joins TRBV9 and TRBJ2-4; 9 positions match TRBD1. With V trimmed by 4 bases and J by 6 bases, 8 bases remained unmatched. From germline, CDR1 is SGDLS and CDR2 YYNGEE. This CDR3 comprises 15 residues. The CDR3, as DNA: TGTGCCAGCAGCTCTCTCCCGGGACAGGGAAACATTCAGTACTTC. Its protein product is CASSSLPGQGNIQYF.

The chain combines TRBV30 with TRBJ2-2; TRBD1 matches at 8 bases. Germline CDR1 is GTSNPN and CDR2 is SVGIG (reference sequence). Germline trimming cut 1 base from V and 0 bases from J; bases unmatched to any gene: 10. The CDR3 extends over 18 amino acids. CDR3 sequence: CAWSARGTGRTNTGELFF. DNA for the CDR3: TGTGCCTGGAGTGCCCGAGGGACAGGACGCACGAACACCGGGGAGCTGTTTTTT.

The chain uses TRBV6-1 and TRBJ2-5, with D perhaps being TRBD1 or TRBD2 (5 bases each). V was shortened by 3 bases and J by 2 bases, with 16 bases between the two germline ends. This CDR3 has 16 residues. Germline V gene sequence: CDR1 MNHNS, CDR2 SASEGT. CDR3 residues: CASSEWDGFVQETQYF. CDR3 sequence (DNA): TGTGCCAGCAGTGAGTGGGACGGATTTGTTCAAGAGACCCAGTACTTC.

CDR3 sequence reads: CASKLLGSGNTIYF. CDR3 DNA sequence: TGTGCCAGCAAACTATTAGGATCTGGAAACACCATATATTTT. The chain links TRBV6-1 to TRBJ1-3; D remains unclear. The CDR3 is 14 amino acids. Trimming took 7 bases from V and 1 from J, leaving 11 bases between them. Per the germline V gene, CDR1 is MNHNS and CDR2 is SASEGT.

In nucleotides, the CDR3 is TGTGCCAGCAGTTACTCGAAGGGGGCGAACACTGAAGCTTTCTTT. Protein sequence: CASSYSKGANTEAFF. V gene TRBV6-5 combines with J gene TRBJ1-1; 7 positions agree with TRBD1. V lost 0 bases, J lost 1 base, and 2 bases stayed unmatched. The germline V gene has CDR1 MNHEY and CDR2 SVGAGI. The CDR3 consists of 15 residues.

The chain couples TRBV7-9 to TRBJ1-1, with D unresolved. Germline V lookup: CDR1 SEHNR, CDR2 FQNEAQ (reference sequence). The CDR3 runs to 13 residues. Deletions cut 3 bases from V and 1 base from J, with 6 bases between. The CDR3 nucleotides are TGTGCCAGCAGCTTCGGCGGGAACACTGAAGCTTTCTTT. It is translated as CASSFGGNTEAFF.

The chain is built from TRBV7-2 and TRBJ2-7, with a weak D call TRBD2 (6 bases). The CDR3 contains 14 residues. Germline CDR1 and CDR2: SGHTA and FQGNSA. Trimming left V 2 bases short and J 7 bases short, with 15 bases between. CDR3: CASSLSGLREEQYF. Here the CDR3 DNA reads TGTGCCAGCAGCTTATCGGGACTTCGCGAGGAGCAGTACTTC.

The chain links TRBV27 to TRBJ2-7, with D possibly matching TRBD1 (5 bases). Trimming removed 2 bases at V and 5 bases at J, with 10 bases between. The CDR3 sequence is 13 residues long. CDR1 is MNHEY, CDR2 SMNVEV, per germline (reference sequence). In nucleotides, the CDR3 is TGTGCCAGCAGTTTAGGCAGGGCAAACGAGCAGTACTTC. It translates to CASSLGRANEQYF.

The chain joins TRBV2 to TRBJ1-4; D uncertain. The CDR3 sequence is 15 residues long. Per the germline V gene, CDR1 is SNHLY and CDR2 is FYNNEI. The V and J ends lost 11 bases and 7 bases respectively, with 23 bases between them. The CDR3 here is CAVKISGTYTEKLFF. CDR3 nucleotides: TGTGCCGTCAAAATTTCAGGCACCTACACTGAAAAACTGTTTTTT.

This chain uses TRBV19 with TRBJ1-2; a possible D gene is TRBD1 (5 bases). The CDR3 runs to 14 residues. Trimming removed 4 bases at V and 4 bases at J, with 13 bases between. Germline lookup yields CDR1 LNHDA and CDR2 SQIVND (reference sequence). The CDR3: CASSTFGAAYGYTF. DNA of the CDR3: TGTGCCAGTAGTACCTTTGGGGCAGCCTATGGCTACACCTTC.

The V and J genes are TRBV18 and TRBJ2-2; D assignment may be TRBD1 or TRBD2 (6 bases each). Germline lookup yields CDR1 KGHSH and CDR2 LQKENI. Trimming pared 6 bases from V and 3 bases from J, leaving 29 bases between. The CDR3 runs to 20 residues. CDR3 bases: TGTGCCAGCTCCCAGTCCCAGGGGACTGGTGGCTTGAGATACACCGGGGAGCTGTTTTTT. This gives the protein CASSQSQGTGGLRYTGELFF.

This rearrangement joins TRBV9 to TRBJ2-3; 8 bases match TRBD2. Germline V CDR1 and CDR2: SGDLS, YYNGEE. The trim removed 0 bases at V and 1 base at J, leaving 4 bases unmatched. The CDR3 extends over 16 amino acids. The CDR3 loop is CASSVGYGGGTDTQYF. DNA for the CDR3: TGTGCCAGCAGCGTAGGTTACGGGGGGGGCACAGATACGCAGTATTTT.

The J gene is TRBJ2-2, the V gene TRBV18, with 8 positions matching TRBD2. CDR1 and CDR2 from the germline V gene are KGHSH and LQKENI. The CDR3 spans 16 residues. V shed 1 base and J 3 bases; nucleotides not matched to a gene: 4. CDR3 region: CASSPRPGLDTGELFF. CDR3 nucleotides: TGTGCCAGCTCACCACGACCGGGACTAGACACCGGGGAGCTGTTTTTT. Complete variable domain (other parts from reference TRBV18 and TRBJ2-2): NAGVMQNPRHLVRRRGQEARLRCSPMKGHSHVYWYRQLPEEGLKFMVYLQKENIIDESGMPKERFSAEFPKEGPSILRIQQVVRGDSAAYFCASSPRPGLDTGELFFGEGSRLTVL.

The chain links TRBV6-1 to TRBJ1-2, with 7 bases identical to TRBD1. Losses at the gene ends were 2 bases for V and 5 bases for J; bases not matched to a gene: 5. Germline V CDR1 and CDR2: MNHNS, SASEGT. The CDR3 totals 14 residues. CDR3 amino acids: CASSERRGHYGYTF. CDR3 in DNA: TGTGCCAGCAGTGAACGGAGGGGGCATTATGGCTACACCTTC.

In the case of this clone: Other DNA sequences from this sample encode an identical CDR3 as well. The chain links TRBV15 to TRBJ2-4; TRBD2 matches 10 bases. CDR1 and CDR2 (germline): LNHNV, YYDKDF (reference sequence). The V and J ends lost 1 base and 5 bases, in that order; junction bases with no gene match: 5. The length of the CDR3 is 16 residues. CDR3 nucleotides: TGTGCCACCAGCAGAGCGGGAGGACTAGCGGAAAACATTCAGTACTTC. It encodes CATSRAGGLAENIQYF.

CDR3 residues: CASIGAGKQSTEAFF. The CDR3 DNA follows: TGTGCCAGTATAGGAGCAGGGAAGCAGAGCACTGAAGCTTTCTTT. The chain uses TRBV19 and TRBJ1-1, with D tentatively TRBD1 (5 bases). Germline lookup yields CDR1 LNHDA and CDR2 SQIVND (reference sequence). The CDR3 totals 15 residues. V lost 7 bases to trimming and J lost 4 bases, with 19 bases between them.

The CDR3 sequence is CASRAIEAFF. As DNA, the CDR3 is TGTGCCAGCAGGGCTATAGAAGCTTTCTTT. This chain links TRBV7-2 with TRBJ1-1; D not certain. The germline gives CDR1 SGHTA, CDR2 FQGNSA. CDR3 size: 10 residues. V lost 6 bases and J lost 8, with 7 bases in between.

The rearrangement uses TRBV6-6 and TRBJ2-6; D might be TRBD1 (5 bases). The ends were cut back, 7 bases at V and 2 bases at J, with 6 bases in the middle. Germline CDR1 and CDR2: MNHNY and SVGAGI (reference sequence). This CDR3 region has 13 residues. For the CDR3, the DNA is TGTGCCAGCACAGGGACTGGGGCCAACGTCCTGACTTTC. Its translation is CASTGTGANVLTF.

J is TRBJ2-1 and V is TRBV7-2; a possible D gene is TRBD2 (5 bases). This CDR3 has 16 residues. V was pared by 6 bases and J by 9 bases, with 24 bases between. CDR1 is SGHTA and CDR2 is FQGNSA in the germline V gene. CDR3 amino acids: CASRTGPTSMHPEQFF. The CDR3 nucleotides read TGTGCCAGCAGGACCGGCCCAACTAGTATGCATCCTGAGCAGTTCTTC.

The chain couples TRBV5-7 to TRBJ2-5, with D hard to call. Judging by the DNA end, TRBJ2-7 fits better; the J call may be wrong. TRBV5-7 is an open reading frame, and its role is uncertain. The CDR3 length is 12 residues. CDR3 sequence reads: CASSSLIYEQYF. In nucleotides, the CDR3 is TGTGCCAGCAGCTCCCTAATCTACGAGCAGTACTTC.

This clone was counted a single time. This chain uses TRBV10-3 with TRBJ1-1, with no clear D. V lost 3 bases and J 5 bases, leaving 10 bases between the germline ends. Germline V gene lookup returns CDR1 ENHRY and CDR2 SYGVKD. This CDR3 region has 13 residues. CDR3 DNA sequence: TGTGCCATCAGTGATGGGGTCCGAACTGAAGCTTTCTTT. Protein product: CAISDGVRTEAFF.

The chain carries TRBV5-8 and TRBJ2-4, with 7 bases that match TRBD2. V trimming: 1 base; J trimming: 9 bases; junction bases outside the gene matches: 7. CDR3 length: 14 amino acids. Germline V gene sequence: CDR1 SGHTS, CDR2 YDEGEE. CDR3 protein: CASSLLAGEGIQYF. DNA for the CDR3: TGTGCCAGCAGCTTGCTGGCGGGGGAGGGCATTCAGTACTTC.

V gene TRBV7-9 combines with J gene TRBJ2-7, with D perhaps matching TRBD1 (5 bases). CDR1 and CDR2 from the germline V gene are SEHNR and FQNEAQ (reference sequence). Trimming removed 4 bases at V and 6 bases at J, with 10 bases between. The CDR3 contains 12 residues. CDR3: CASSSPRVEQYF. CDR3 coding DNA: TGTGCCAGCAGCTCCCCCAGGGTCGAGCAGTACTTC.

J is TRBJ2-1 and V is TRBV2; 11 bases fit TRBD2. Germline V gives CDR1 SNHLY, CDR2 FYNNEI. The V and J ends lost 6 bases and 5 bases, in that order; junction bases with no gene match: 3. The CDR3 consists of 14 residues. CDR3 in amino acids: CASRRSGGDNEQFF. CDR3 sequence (DNA): TGTGCCAGCAGACGTAGCGGGGGGGACAATGAGCAGTTCTTC.